These 7 T cell receptor beta chains came from one sample sequenced in a study of TIL therapy for anti-PD-1-resistant metastatic lung cancer (dated by TCRdb to about 2021). TCR beta CDR3 regions were amplified from genomic DNA by bias-controlled multiplex PCR with the immunoSEQ v3 hsTCRB kit. Not all clones reach the TCRdb copy of this immuneACCESS table, which keeps in-frame sequences only. Checked studies attribute under half of the gap to unresolved V genes and leave the rest unexplained. Across this sample there are 52,000 or so clones, with about 81% seen only once. Of the sample, 2.5% to 3.5% falls within the top ten clones. The sample's time point label, decoded: pre-treatment sample, taken before nivolumab and TIL therapy. The source material was blood, sampled at baseline. These receptors were taken from a person aged 25 to 85 with non-small cell lung cancer.

This clone occurred a few times. The CDR3 nucleotides are TGTGCCAGCAGTGAGGTGGGGCAAGAGACCCAGTACTTC. It encodes CASSEVGQETQYF. The rearrangement joins TRBV2 to TRBJ2-5; no clear D gene. This CDR3 contains 13 residues. With 3 bases removed from V and 2 bases from J, the gap between germline ends came to 7 bases. The germline CDR1 and CDR2 sequences are SNHLY and FYNNEI.

The V gene is TRBV28, the J gene TRBJ1-1; the D is unclear. This CDR3 is 14 amino acids long. The germline V gene encodes CDR1 MDHEN and CDR2 SYDVKM. Trimming left V 5 bases short and J 0 bases short, with 10 bases between. The CDR3 sequence is CASSPRFLNTEAFF. Written as DNA, the CDR3 is TGTGCCAGCAGTCCAAGGTTTCTGAACACTGAAGCTTTCTTT. Supplemented by reference TRBV28 and TRBJ1-1, the full variable domain reads DVKVTQSSRYLVKRTGEKVFLECVQDMDHENMFWYRQDPGLGLRLIYFSYDVKMKEKGDIPEGYSVSREKKERFSLILESASTNQTSMYLCASSPRFLNTEAFFGQGTRLTVV.

This chain connects TRBV7-9 to TRBJ2-7; 9 positions match TRBD1. The CDR3 runs to 15 residues. CDR1 and CDR2 from the germline V gene are SEHNR and FQNEAQ (reference sequence). Trimming at V came to 7 bases and at J to 2 bases, leaving 9 bases not matched to a gene. CDR3 bases: TGTGCCAGCACCGATCTAAGGGACAGGGCCTACGAGCAGTACTTC. Translated: CASTDLRDRAYEQYF. The complete variable domain, with remaining parts taken from reference TRBV7-9 and TRBJ2-7, reads DTGVSQNPRHKITKRGQNVTFRCDPISEHNRLYWYRQTLGQGPEFLTYFQNEAQLEKSRLLSDRFSAERPKGSFSTLEIQRTEQGDSAMYLCASTDLRDRAYEQYFGPGTRLTVT.

The chain uses TRBV27 and TRBJ1-1, with D possibly TRBD1 on 6 matching bases. Germline CDR1 and CDR2: MNHEY and SMNVEV (reference sequence). Trimming took off 6 bases at V and 3 bases at J, with 14 bases between the two ends. The CDR3 extends over 14 amino acids. CDR3 DNA: TGTGCCAGCAGACCTACAGGGCCCTACACTGAAGCTTTCTTT. This translates into CASRPTGPYTEAFF.

The chain links TRBV5-4 to TRBJ2-1, with D possibly being TRBD2 (6 bases). Trimming removed 4 bases from V and 0 bases from J, with 17 bases in between. From germline, CDR1 is SGHNT and CDR2 YYREEE (reference sequence). The length of the CDR3 is 17 residues. For the CDR3, the DNA is TGTGCCAGCAGCGAGGGAGGTGCAGGGAGCTCCTACAATGAGCAGTTCTTC. It is translated as CASSEGGAGSSYNEQFF.

This rearrangement joins TRBV5-8 to TRBJ2-2, with D uncertain. The CDR3 has 15 amino acids. Germline V gene data show CDR1 as SGHTS and CDR2 as YDEGEE. With 1 base removed from V and 6 bases from J, the gap between germline ends came to 13 bases. The CDR3 region is CASSLMDGDPGELFF. The CDR3 DNA reads TGTGCCAGCAGCTTGATGGACGGCGACCCCGGGGAGCTGTTTTTT.

This rearrangement joins TRBV10-3 to TRBJ2-5; no definite D call. With 3 bases removed from V and 1 base from J, the gap between germline ends came to 9 bases. CDR1 is ENHRY, CDR2 SYGVKD, per germline. There are 14 residues in the CDR3. The CDR3 spells CAISESDFQETQYF. DNA of the CDR3: TGTGCCATCAGTGAATCAGATTTCCAAGAGACCCAGTACTTC.